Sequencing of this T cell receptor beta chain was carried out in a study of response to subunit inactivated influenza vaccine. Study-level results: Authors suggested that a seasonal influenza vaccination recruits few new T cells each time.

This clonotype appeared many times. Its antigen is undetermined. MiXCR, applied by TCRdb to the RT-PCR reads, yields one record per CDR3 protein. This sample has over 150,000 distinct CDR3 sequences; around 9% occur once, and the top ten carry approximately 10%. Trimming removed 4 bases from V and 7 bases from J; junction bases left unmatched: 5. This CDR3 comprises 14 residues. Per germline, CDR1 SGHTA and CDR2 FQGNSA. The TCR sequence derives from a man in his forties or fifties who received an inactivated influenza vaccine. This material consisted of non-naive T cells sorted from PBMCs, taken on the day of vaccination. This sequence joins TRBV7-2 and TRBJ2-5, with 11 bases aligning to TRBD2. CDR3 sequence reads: CASSYSGGVVTQYF. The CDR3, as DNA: TGTGCCAGCAGCTATAGCGGGGGGGTTGTGACCCAGTACTTC.